One sample yielded the 21 T cell receptor beta chains listed below, sequenced in a study of cytomegalovirus exposure and HLA in healthy donors. The PCR used 60 Vbeta and 13 Jbeta primers. The table came from immunoSEQ multiplex PCR; TCRdb's copy has only in-frame clones and leaves some out. The repertoire holds some 210,000 clones, with 75% to 80% as singletons. The sample consisted of PBMCs. These receptors were taken from a woman under 40 in good health and CMV-seropositive.

The chain couples TRBV11-3 to TRBJ2-1, with a possible D match to TRBD1 (6 bases). The V gene's germline CDR1 is SGHNT and CDR2 YENEEA. The CDR3 covers 15 residues. V lost 3 bases, J lost 3 bases, and 12 bases lay in between. The CDR3 sequence is CASSLEGQNYNEQFF. The CDR3 DNA is TGTGCCAGCAGCTTGGAAGGACAGAACTACAATGAGCAGTTCTTC.

This clone has only a few counts. The chain carries TRBV15 and TRBJ2-1; TRBD2 matches at 7 bases. Germline loops: CDR1 LNHNV, CDR2 YYDKDF (reference sequence). The CDR3 is 18 residues long. J lost 4 bases, V lost 1 base, and 13 bases had no gene match. CDR3 sequence (DNA): TGTGCCACCAGCAGAGGGGTAGTTCTTAGCGGGCTTTACAATGAGCAGTTCTTC. Translated: CATSRGVVLSGLYNEQFF. Looking up the rest from reference TRBV15 and TRBJ2-1 gives the full variable domain: DAMVIQNPRYQVTQFGKPVTLSCSQTLNHNVMYWYQQKSSQAPKLLFHYYDKDFNNEADTPDNFQSRRPNTSFCFLDIRSPGLGDTAMYLCATSRGVVLSGLYNEQFFGPGTRLTVL.

V is TRBV5-1 and J is TRBJ2-7, with 8 bases lining up with TRBD1. CDR1 and CDR2 (germline): SGHRS, YFSETQ. This CDR3 has 14 amino acids. V dropped 5 bases and J dropped 4; count of bases not matched to a gene: 8. The CDR3 region has the DNA TGCGCCAGCAGAGGCAGGGGGCTCTCGTACGAGCAGTACTTC. Residues: CASRGRGLSYEQYF.

This chain joins TRBV7-2 and TRBJ1-5; 8 bases match TRBD1. This CDR3 has 16 residues. Per the germline V gene, CDR1 is SGHTA and CDR2 is FQGNSA. The ends lost 4 bases at V and 0 bases at J; junction bases unmatched: 5. The CDR3 sequence: CASSWSTGVSNQPQHF. The DNA of the CDR3 is TGTGCCAGCAGCTGGTCGACAGGGGTTAGCAATCAGCCCCAGCATTTT.

The rearrangement links TRBV7-3 to TRBJ2-5; D uncertain. This CDR3 comprises 13 residues. CDR1 is SGHTA, CDR2 FQGTGA, per germline. Deletions cut 3 bases from V and 2 bases from J, with 7 bases between. The CDR3 here is CASSLGIQETQYF. DNA for the CDR3: TGTGCCAGCAGCTTGGGCATTCAAGAGACCCAGTACTTC.

This sequence joins TRBV28 and TRBJ1-5, with 7 bases aligning to TRBD1. Trimming removed 5 bases from V and 2 bases from J; junction bases left unmatched: 6. There are 15 residues in the CDR3. Germline V gene lookup returns CDR1 MDHEN and CDR2 SYDVKM. In nucleotides, the CDR3 is TGTGCCAGCAGTCAGGGGGGAGAGGGCAATCAGCCCCAGCATTTT. It encodes CASSQGGEGNQPQHF.

The V gene is TRBV5-4, the J gene TRBJ1-3; 9 positions match TRBD1. Germline trimming cut 4 bases from V and 5 bases from J; bases unmatched to any gene: 7. The CDR3 is made up of 15 amino acids. Per germline, CDR1 SGHNT and CDR2 YYREEE (reference sequence). The CDR3 is CASSLGDRARNTIYF. DNA for the CDR3: TGTGCCAGCAGCCTAGGGGACAGGGCTAGAAACACCATATATTTT.

This clone was detected a few times. The gene calls are TRBV5-6 and TRBJ2-7, with no clear D. Deletions cut 3 bases from V and 0 bases from J, with 7 bases between. The CDR3 runs to 13 residues. The germline V gene has CDR1 SGHDT and CDR2 YYEEEE. The CDR3 spells CASSSTDSYEQYF. CDR3 in DNA: TGTGCCAGCAGCTCCACAGACTCCTACGAGCAGTACTTC.

This clone was recorded only once. This chain uses TRBV7-9 with TRBJ1-1; D is ambiguous. The V end lost 5 bases, the J end lost 11 bases, and 15 bases lay between the germline ends. The V gene's germline CDR1 is SEHNR and CDR2 FQNEAQ (reference sequence). The CDR3 is 12 residues long. This CDR3 is CASSPEAKRAFF. CDR3 nucleotide sequence: TGTGCCAGCAGCCCAGAGGCCAAGCGTGCTTTCTTT.

The DNA of the CDR3 is TGTGCCAGCAGGCGACCGGGACAGAGTTACGAGCAGTACTTC. Protein: CASRRPGQSYEQYF. V gene TRBV6-5 combines with J gene TRBJ2-7; 7 positions agree with TRBD1. Germline lookup yields CDR1 MNHEY and CDR2 SVGAGI. With V trimmed by 6 bases and J by 4 bases, 9 bases remained unmatched. This CDR3 has 14 residues.

This clone was recorded once. The chain recombines TRBV29-1 with TRBJ2-4; D not resolved. CDR1 is SQVTM and CDR2 is ANQGSEA in the germline V gene. V was shortened by 8 bases and J by 5 bases, with 7 bases between the two germline ends. This CDR3 spans 10 amino acids. The CDR3 DNA reads as TGCAGCCCGGGTCAAAACATTCAGTACTTC. Residues: CSPGQNIQYF.

V and J are TRBV18 and TRBJ1-1; possible D gene TRBD1, 6 bases. CDR3 length equals 15 residues. Germline V lookup: CDR1 KGHSH, CDR2 LQKENI. Trimming removed 6 bases from V and 3 bases from J, with 17 bases in between. Here the CDR3 DNA reads TGTGCCAGCTCGGTGACAGGTTCAGGGGACACTGAAGCTTTCTTT. This gives the protein CASSVTGSGDTEAFF.

This clone has a handful of counts. The chain recombines TRBV2 with TRBJ1-6; D perhaps matches TRBD1 (5 bases). This CDR3 is built from 14 residues. CDR1 SNHLY and CDR2 FYNNEI come from the germline V gene. V gave up 0 bases and J gave up 19 bases, with 19 bases separating them. As DNA, the CDR3 is TGTGCCAGCAGTGAAGCTGGGGCAGGCCCAGGTGGGCACTTT. Translated: CASSEAGAGPGGHF. Full variable domain (rest looked up from reference TRBV2 and TRBJ1-6): EPEVTQTPSHQVTQMGQEVILRCVPISNHLYFYWYRQILGQKVEFLVSFYNNEISEKSEIFDDQFSVERPDGSNFTLKIRSTKLEDSAMYFCASSEAGAGPGGHFGNGTRLTVT.

The chain carries TRBV12-2 and TRBJ2-7; TRBD1 reflects the table's D call only, with no check against the DNA. TRBV12-2 is reported as a pseudogene. The CDR3 spans 12 residues. Written as DNA, the CDR3 is TGTGCAAGTCGCTTAGCCACCTACGAGCAGTACTTC. Amino acid sequence: CASRLATYEQYF.

V gene TRBV7-2 combines with J gene TRBJ1-2; possible D gene TRBD1, 5 bases. Trimming shortened V by 1 base and J by 7 bases, and 13 bases separated the two germline ends. Germline CDR1 SGHTA, CDR2 FQGNSA. The length of the CDR3 is 14 residues. The CDR3 DNA is TGTGCCAGCAGCTTAGTTGGAGGGGCGGGTGGCTACACCTTC. This translates into CASSLVGGAGGYTF.

The V gene is TRBV5-8, the J gene TRBJ1-2; unclear D gene. This CDR3 has 15 amino acids. The germline CDR1 and CDR2 sequences are SGHTS and YDEGEE. With 7 bases removed from V and 2 bases from J, the gap between germline ends came to 18 bases. The chain's CDR3 is CASPLSRIINYGYTF. The CDR3 DNA reads TGTGCCAGCCCCCTCTCGCGGATTATAAACTATGGCTACACCTTC.

The chain joins TRBV29-1 to TRBJ2-1; 10 nucleotides match TRBD2. This CDR3 comprises 15 residues. Germline loops: CDR1 SQVTM, CDR2 ANQGSEA. After removal of 1 base from V and 2 bases from J, the junction contained 2 bases not matched to a gene. CDR3 residues: CSVEGLAGAYNEQFF. The CDR3 DNA sequence: TGCAGCGTTGAAGGGCTAGCGGGAGCCTACAATGAGCAGTTCTTC.

V usage is TRBV6-4 and J usage is TRBJ2-3; no firm D call. From germline, CDR1 is MRHNA and CDR2 SNTAGT. Deletions cut 2 bases from V and 4 bases from J, with 10 bases between. The CDR3 is 14 residues long. The DNA of the CDR3 is TGTGCCAGCAGTGACGGTCAGGAACCAGATACGCAGTATTTT. This encodes CASSDGQEPDTQYF.

V is TRBV2 and J is TRBJ2-2, with D possibly being TRBD1 (5 bases). This CDR3 spans 15 amino acids. V gave up 6 bases and J gave up 1 base, with 12 bases separating them. CDR1 and CDR2 (germline): SNHLY, FYNNEI. CDR3 residues: CASRLLDKNTGELFF. The DNA for the CDR3 is TGTGCCAGCAGGCTCCTGGACAAGAACACCGGGGAGCTGTTTTTT.

CDR3 coding DNA: TGTGCCTGTGGTGGTAGCGGATCCTACGAGCAGTACTTC. It translates to CACGGSGSYEQYF. The rearrangement uses TRBV30 and TRBJ2-7, with D perhaps TRBD2 (6 bases). The germline V gene encodes CDR1 GTSNPN and CDR2 SVGIG (reference sequence). The V and J ends lost 6 bases and 1 base respectively, with 13 bases between them. This CDR3 is built from 13 residues.

This clone was picked up a small number of times. The CDR3 here is CASSFGGSPHLEQYF. Here the CDR3 DNA reads TGCGCCAGCAGCTTCGGCGGGAGCCCCCATCTCGAGCAGTACTTC. V is TRBV5-1 and J is TRBJ2-7, with TRBD2 matching 7 bases. The length of the CDR3 is 15 residues. V lost 2 bases to trimming and J lost 6 bases; unmatched junction nucleotides: 11. The germline gives CDR1 SGHRS, CDR2 YFSETQ. Combining the CDR3 with reference TRBV5-1 and TRBJ2-7 gives the whole variable domain KAGVTQTPRYLIKTRGQQVTLSCSPISGHRSVSWYQQTPGQGLQFLFEYFSETQRNKGNFPGRFSGRQFSNSRSEMNVSTLELGDSALYLCASSFGGSPHLEQYFGPGTRLTVT.